This T cell receptor (beta chain) was identified during a study of control samples from healthy donors and cancer patients. The CDR3 contains 15 residues. The V and J ends lost 8 bases and 3 bases respectively, with 17 bases between them. Germline CDR1 is LNHDA and CDR2 is SQIVND (reference sequence). The method was immunoSEQ multiplex PCR; TCRdb's version includes in-frame clones alone and lacks a portion of them. This repertoire shows around 76,000 clones, under 90% found once; its top ten account for over 8%. This clone was observed once. The rearrangement uses TRBV19 and TRBJ1-5, with a tentative D call TRBD1 (6 bases). The sample was PBMCs. The clonotype originates from a woman aged 50 to 65 with colorectal cancer. In nucleotides, the CDR3 is TGTGCCAGTTCGCCCCCCAGGGGCCTCAATCAGCCCCAGCATTTT. Translating it yields CASSPPRGLNQPQHF. The full variable domain, completed using reference TRBV19 and TRBJ1-5, is DGGITQSPKYLFRKEGQNVTLSCEQNLNHDAMYWYRQDPGQGLRLIYYSQIVNDFQKGDIAEGYSVSREKKESFPLTVTSAQKNPTAFYLCASSPPRGLNQPQHFGDGTRLSIL.